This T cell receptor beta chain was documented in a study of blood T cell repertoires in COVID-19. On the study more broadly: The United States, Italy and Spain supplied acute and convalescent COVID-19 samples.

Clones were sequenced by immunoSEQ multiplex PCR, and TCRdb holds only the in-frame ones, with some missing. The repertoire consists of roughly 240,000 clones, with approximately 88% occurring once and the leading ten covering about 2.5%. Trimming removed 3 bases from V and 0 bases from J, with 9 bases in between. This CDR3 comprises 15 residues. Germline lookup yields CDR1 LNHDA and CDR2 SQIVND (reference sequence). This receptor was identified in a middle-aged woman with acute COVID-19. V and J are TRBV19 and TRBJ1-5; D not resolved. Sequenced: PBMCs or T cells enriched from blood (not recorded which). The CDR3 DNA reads TGTGCCAGTAGTATTATGGGCCTTAGCAATCAGCCCCAGCATTTT. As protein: CASSIMGLSNQPQHF.